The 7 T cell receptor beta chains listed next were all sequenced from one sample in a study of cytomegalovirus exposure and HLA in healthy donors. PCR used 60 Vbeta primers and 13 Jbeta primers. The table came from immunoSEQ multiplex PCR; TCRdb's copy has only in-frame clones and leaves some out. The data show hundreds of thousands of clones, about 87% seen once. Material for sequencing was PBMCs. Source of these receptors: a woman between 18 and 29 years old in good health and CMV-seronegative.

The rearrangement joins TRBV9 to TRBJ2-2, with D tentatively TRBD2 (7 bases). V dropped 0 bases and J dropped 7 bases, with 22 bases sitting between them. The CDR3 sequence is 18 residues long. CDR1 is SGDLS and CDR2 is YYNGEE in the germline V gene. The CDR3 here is CASSVEISGGLGSGELFF. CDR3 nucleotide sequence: TGTGCCAGCAGCGTAGAAATTTCCGGGGGGCTGGGTAGCGGGGAGCTGTTTTTT.

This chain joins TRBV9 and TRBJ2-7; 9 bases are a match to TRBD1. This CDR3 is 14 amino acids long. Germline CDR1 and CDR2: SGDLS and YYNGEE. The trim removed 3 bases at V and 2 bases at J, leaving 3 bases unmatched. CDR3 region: CASSAGTGTYEQYF. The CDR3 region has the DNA TGTGCCAGCAGCGCCGGGACAGGGACCTACGAGCAGTACTTC.

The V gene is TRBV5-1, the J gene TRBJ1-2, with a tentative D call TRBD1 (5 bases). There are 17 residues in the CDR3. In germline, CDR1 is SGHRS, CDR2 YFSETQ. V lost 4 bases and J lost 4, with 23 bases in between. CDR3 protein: CASSLGQGEIPLYGYTF. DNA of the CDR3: TGCGCCAGCAGCCTCGGACAAGGCGAGATACCCCTCTATGGCTACACCTTC.

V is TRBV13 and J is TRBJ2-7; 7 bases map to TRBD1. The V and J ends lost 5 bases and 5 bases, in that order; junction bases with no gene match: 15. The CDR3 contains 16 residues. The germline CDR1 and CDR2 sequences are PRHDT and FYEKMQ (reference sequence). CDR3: CASSTQTGTAHHEQYF. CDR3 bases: TGTGCCAGCAGCACCCAGACAGGGACCGCTCATCACGAGCAGTACTTC.

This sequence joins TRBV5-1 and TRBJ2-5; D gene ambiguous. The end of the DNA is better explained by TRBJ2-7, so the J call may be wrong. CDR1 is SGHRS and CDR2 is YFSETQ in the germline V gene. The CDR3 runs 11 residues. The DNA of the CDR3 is TGCCCGCGGCTGATCTCCTACGAGCAGTACTTC. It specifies CPRLISYEQYF.

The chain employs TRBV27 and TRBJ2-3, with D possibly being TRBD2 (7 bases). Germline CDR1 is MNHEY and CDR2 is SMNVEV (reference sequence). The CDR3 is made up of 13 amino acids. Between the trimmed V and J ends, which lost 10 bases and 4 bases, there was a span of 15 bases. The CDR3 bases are TGTGCCACTGGGACGGGGGGCTCAGATACGCAGTATTTT. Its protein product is CATGTGGSDTQYF.

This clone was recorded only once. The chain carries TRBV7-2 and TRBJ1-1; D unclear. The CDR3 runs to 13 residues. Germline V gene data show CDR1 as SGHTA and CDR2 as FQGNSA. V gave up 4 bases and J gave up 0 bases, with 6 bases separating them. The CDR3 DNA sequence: TGTGCCAGCAGCTCGTACATGAACACTGAAGCTTTCTTT. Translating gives CASSSYMNTEAFF.